The TCR beta chain under discussion was sequenced for a study of response to subunit inactivated influenza vaccine (dated by TCRdb to 2016 to 2018). The study in broad terms: Deep quantitative profiling of the T cell receptor repertoire was used in the study to follow responses to a trivalent subunit inactivated influenza vaccine.

Library creation used RT-PCR. Sequenced on an Illumina HiSeq 2500. TCRdb took the public reads, trimmed them with fastp at Q25, ran MiXCR for clone calling and kept in-frame beta chains. All rows with the same CDR3 protein become a single entry with the most common DNA and genes. The sample table holds just under 250,000 distinct CDR3 sequences, of which more than 10% were seen once. 7.8% of the sample is held by the ten biggest clonotypes. The investigation overall reported the following: It was suggested by the authors that each seasonal influenza vaccination may recruit only a limited number of new T cells.

CDR3 length: 14 amino acids, cysteine to phenylalanine. Just CDR3 DNA is preserved here, 42 bases in frame from base 1. V was cut back by 3 bases and J by 7 bases, leaving a gap of 15 bases between them. CDR1 SNHLY and CDR2 FYNNEI are derived from the germline V gene. In this sample, this clonotype turned up a few times. Its recognized antigen is unknown. No much larger clone exists at a distance of one base, and base qualities are not known. This receptor was obtained from a man in his fifties or sixties who received an inactivated influenza vaccine. Donor details come from another sample of the same person, matched by shared clones. The sequence joins TRBV2 to TRBJ1-2; tentative D gene TRBD1, with 5 bases matching. The sample was non-naive T cells sorted from PBMCs, taken 14 to 15 days before vaccination. The cell subset or site label on this specimen signifies: memory T cell fraction. CDR3 reads: CASSEEGSSVGYTF. DNA sequence: TGTGCCAGCAGTGAGGAGGGGTCTAGCGTTGGCTACACCTTC. The CDR3, completed at both ends by the reference TRBV2 and TRBJ1-2 genes, gives the full variable domain EPEVTQTPSHQVTQMGQEVILRCVPISNHLYFYWYRQILGQKVEFLVSFYNNEISEKSEIFDDQFSVERPDGSNFTLKIRSTKLEDSAMYFCASSEEGSSVGYTFGSGTRLTVV.